This T cell receptor beta chain stems from a study of blood T cell repertoires in COVID-19. Per the authors' pipeline: Estimates of nucleated cell counts were drawn from the amplification of reference gene primers. TCRdb's table, derived via immunoSEQ multiplex PCR, lists solely in-frame clones and lacks some. That table gives V, J and clone size, and the DNA gave D and trimming. Of about 200,000 clones listed, roughly 90% were seen once; the top ten hold roughly 8.8%. Those enrolled, adults aged roughly 18 to 89 years, came from roughly 23 US areas. Trimming cost V 3 bases and J 9 bases, with 9 bases left between them. The V gene's germline CDR1 is GTSNPN and CDR2 SVGIG (reference sequence). The CDR3 is 11 amino acids.

The V gene is TRBV30, the J gene TRBJ2-1; tentatively, D is TRBD1 (6 bases). Sequenced: PBMCs or T cells enriched from blood (not recorded which). This receptor was obtained from a woman under 30 who had recovered from COVID-19. The CDR3 DNA sequence: TGTGCCTGGAGGGTCAGGGGTGAGCAGTTCTTC. Protein product: CAWRVRGEQFF.